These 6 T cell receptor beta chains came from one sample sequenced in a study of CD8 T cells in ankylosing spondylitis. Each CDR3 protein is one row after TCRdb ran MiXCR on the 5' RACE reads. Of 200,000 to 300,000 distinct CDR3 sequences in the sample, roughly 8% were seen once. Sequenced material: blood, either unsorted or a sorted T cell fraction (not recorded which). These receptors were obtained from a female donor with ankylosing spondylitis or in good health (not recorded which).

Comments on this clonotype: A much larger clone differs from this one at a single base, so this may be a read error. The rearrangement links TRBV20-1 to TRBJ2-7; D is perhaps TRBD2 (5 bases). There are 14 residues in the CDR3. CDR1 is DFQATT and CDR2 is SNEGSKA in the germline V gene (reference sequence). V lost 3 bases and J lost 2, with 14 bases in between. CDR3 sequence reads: CSARTTRTPYEQYF. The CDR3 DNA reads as TGCAGTGCTAGGACTACCCGGACTCCCTACGAGCAGTACTTC.

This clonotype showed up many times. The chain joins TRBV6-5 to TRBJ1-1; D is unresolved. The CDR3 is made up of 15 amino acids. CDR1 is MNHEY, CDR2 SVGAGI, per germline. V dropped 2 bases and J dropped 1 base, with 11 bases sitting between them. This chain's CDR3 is CASSYGARANTEAFF. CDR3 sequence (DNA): TGTGCCAGCAGTTACGGCGCACGGGCGAACACTGAAGCTTTCTTT.

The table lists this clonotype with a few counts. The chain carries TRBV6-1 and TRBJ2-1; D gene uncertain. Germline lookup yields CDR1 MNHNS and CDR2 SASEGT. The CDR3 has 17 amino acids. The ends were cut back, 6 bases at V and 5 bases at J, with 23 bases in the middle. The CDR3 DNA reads TGTGCCAGCAGCCTAAAACGACCGGACCGATGGAACAATGAGCAGTTCTTC. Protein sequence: CASSLKRPDRWNNEQFF.

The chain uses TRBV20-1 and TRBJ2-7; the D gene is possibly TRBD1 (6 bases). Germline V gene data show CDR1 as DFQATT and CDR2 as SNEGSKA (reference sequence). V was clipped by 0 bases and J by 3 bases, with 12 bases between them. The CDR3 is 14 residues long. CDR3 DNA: TGCAGTGCTAGAGATGGGGGCACGGACTACGAGCAGTACTTC. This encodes CSARDGGTDYEQYF.

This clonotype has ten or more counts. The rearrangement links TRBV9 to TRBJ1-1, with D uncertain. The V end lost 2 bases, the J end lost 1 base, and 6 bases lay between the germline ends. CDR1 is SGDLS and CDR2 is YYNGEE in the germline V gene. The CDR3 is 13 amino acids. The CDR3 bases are TGTGCCAGCAGCGTTCACAGGAACACTGAAGCTTTCTTT. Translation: CASSVHRNTEAFF.

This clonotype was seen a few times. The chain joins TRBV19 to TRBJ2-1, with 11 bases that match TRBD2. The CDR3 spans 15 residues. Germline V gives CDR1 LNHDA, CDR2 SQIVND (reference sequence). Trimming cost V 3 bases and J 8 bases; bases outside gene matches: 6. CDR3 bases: TGTGCCAGTAGTATCTCCGGGACTAGCGGCCATGAGCAGTTCTTC. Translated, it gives CASSISGTSGHEQFF.